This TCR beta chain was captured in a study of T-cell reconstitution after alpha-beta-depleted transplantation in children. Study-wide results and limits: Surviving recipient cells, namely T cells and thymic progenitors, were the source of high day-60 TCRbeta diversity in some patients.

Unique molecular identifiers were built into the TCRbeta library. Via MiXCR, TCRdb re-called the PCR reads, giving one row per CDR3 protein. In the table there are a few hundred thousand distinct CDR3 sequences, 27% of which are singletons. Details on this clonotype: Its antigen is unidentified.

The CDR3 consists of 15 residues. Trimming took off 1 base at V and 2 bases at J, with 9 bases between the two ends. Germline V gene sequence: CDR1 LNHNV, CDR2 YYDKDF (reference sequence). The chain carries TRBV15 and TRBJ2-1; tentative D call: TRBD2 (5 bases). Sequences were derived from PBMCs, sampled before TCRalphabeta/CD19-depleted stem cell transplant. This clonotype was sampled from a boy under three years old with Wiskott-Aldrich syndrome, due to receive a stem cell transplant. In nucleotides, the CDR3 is TGTGCCACCAGCAGAGGACTAATTACCTACAATGAGCAGTTCTTC. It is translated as CATSRGLITYNEQFF.